This T cell receptor beta chain was profiled in a study of blood T cell repertoires in COVID-19 (dated by TCRdb to 2020 to 2022). General notes on the study: Samples from collaborators originated in the United States, Italy and Spain and spanned both the acute and convalescent phases of COVID-19. Sample metadata almost always included a de-identified subject ID, COVID-19 status, age in years and sex. The dataset comprised deeply sampled blood TCRbeta repertoires from subjects exposed to, actively infected with, or recovered from COVID-19. Samples were obtained from the ongoing ImmuneRACE study (first 160 participants) and from 1,254 subjects provided by 6 global collaborators. Where available, HLA class I and class II types were taken from metadata supplied by the sample provider and were not determined by assay-based typing. The repertoires were released in a freely available public database intended as a resource for research on the immune response to SARS-CoV-2. The material from the prospective study consisted of cDNA or gDNA derived from T cells, B-cell-depleted T cells, or PBMCs.

TCRbeta CDR3 regions were amplified from genomic DNA by means of the immunoSEQ Assay, a bias-controlled multiplex PCR. Per the original workflow: The number of nucleated cells in each sample was estimated from the amplification of reference gene primers within the assay. To quantify the absolute abundance of each unique TCRbeta CDR3 rearrangement, sequence reads were collapsed and filtered. For each sample, productive Simpson clonality was calculated as the square root of Simpson's diversity index over productive rearrangements. The clones in this table, taken by TCRdb from immuneACCESS, are in-frame only. Not every clone is retained; where verified, under half of the shortfall comes from an unresolved V gene, and the cause of the rest is unknown. V, J and clone size are those of that table, while D and trimming were read from the DNA. This sample has about 210,000 clones in its table, and under 90% of those were observed once. The ten most abundant clones make up under 10% of the sample.

One collaborating source in Seattle enrolled patients while the patients were actively infected and followed the patients over time throughout the course of disease. Collaborating institutions collected whole blood in K2EDTA tubes following their own protocols. For TCRbeta analysis, collaborators shipped samples as frozen whole blood, isolated PBMCs, or DNA extracted from either of those sample types. Germline trimming: 2 bases from V, 3 bases from J; junction bases outside gene matches: 7. The CDR3 runs 16 amino acids, cysteine and phenylalanine included. The only DNA kept is the CDR3, 48 bases in frame from the first base. CDR1 and CDR2, looked up from the germline V gene, are MGHDK and SYGVNS. General conclusions and limits of the study: How much clinical and demographic metadata was included differed by source and by participant, and the metadata was provided uncurated.

This clone was seen many times. Its antigen is still unknown. One base away there is no much larger clone; base qualities are not given. This sequence originates from a woman at least 80 years old with COVID-19, enrolled during active disease. The chain was built from TRBV25-1 and TRBJ2-7; 10 central bases correspond to TRBD2. The specimen sequenced was peripheral blood. The base sequence is TGTGCCAGCAGTGAAACACCCGGACTAGCGGTCTACGAGCAGTACTTC. Translation gives CASSETPGLAVYEQYF.